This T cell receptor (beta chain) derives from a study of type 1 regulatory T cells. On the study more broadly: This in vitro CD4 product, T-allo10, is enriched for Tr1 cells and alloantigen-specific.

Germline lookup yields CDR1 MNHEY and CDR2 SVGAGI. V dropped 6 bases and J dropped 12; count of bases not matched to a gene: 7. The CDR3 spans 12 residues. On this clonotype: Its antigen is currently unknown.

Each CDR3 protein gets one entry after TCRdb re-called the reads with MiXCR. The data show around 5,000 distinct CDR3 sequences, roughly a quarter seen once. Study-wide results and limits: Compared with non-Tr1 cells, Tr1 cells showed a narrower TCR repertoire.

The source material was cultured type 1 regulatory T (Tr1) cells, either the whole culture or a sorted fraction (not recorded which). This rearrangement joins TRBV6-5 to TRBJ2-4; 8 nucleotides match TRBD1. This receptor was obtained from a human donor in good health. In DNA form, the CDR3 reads TGTGCCAGCAGACGCGGACAGGGTCATCAGTACTTC. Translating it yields CASRRGQGHQYF.